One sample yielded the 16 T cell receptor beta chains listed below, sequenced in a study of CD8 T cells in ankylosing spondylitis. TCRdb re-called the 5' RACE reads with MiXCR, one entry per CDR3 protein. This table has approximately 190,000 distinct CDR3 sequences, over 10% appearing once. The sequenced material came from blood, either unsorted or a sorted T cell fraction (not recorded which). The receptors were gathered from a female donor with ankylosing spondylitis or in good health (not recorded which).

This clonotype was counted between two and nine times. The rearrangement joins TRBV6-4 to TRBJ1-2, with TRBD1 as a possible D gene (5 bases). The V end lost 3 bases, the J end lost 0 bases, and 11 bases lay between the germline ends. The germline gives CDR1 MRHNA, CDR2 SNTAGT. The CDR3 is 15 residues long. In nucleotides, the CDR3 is TGTGCCAGCAGTGAAATGGCAGGGACTAACTATGGCTACACCTTC. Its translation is CASSEMAGTNYGYTF.

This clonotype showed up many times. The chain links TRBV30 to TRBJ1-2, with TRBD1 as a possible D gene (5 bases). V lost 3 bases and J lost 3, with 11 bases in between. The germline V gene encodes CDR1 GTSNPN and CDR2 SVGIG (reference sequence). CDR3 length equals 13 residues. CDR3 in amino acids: CAWSLGRDYGYTF. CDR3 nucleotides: TGTGCCTGGAGCCTCGGCAGGGACTATGGCTACACCTTC.

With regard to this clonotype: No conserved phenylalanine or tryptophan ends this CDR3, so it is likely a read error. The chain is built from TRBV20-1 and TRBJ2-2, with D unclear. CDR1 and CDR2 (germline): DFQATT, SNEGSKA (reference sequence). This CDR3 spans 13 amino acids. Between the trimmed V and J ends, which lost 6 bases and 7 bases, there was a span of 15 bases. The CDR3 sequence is CSAENLVGGELFY. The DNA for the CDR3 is TGCAGTGCAGAGAATCTAGTCGGCGGGGAGCTGTTTTAT.

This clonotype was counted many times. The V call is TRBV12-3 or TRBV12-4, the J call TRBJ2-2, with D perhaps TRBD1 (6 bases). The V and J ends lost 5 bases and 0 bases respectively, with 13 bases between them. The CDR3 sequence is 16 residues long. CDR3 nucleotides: TGTGCCAGCAGTCCGACCGGGACACCGAACACCGGGGAGCTGTTTTTT. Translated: CASSPTGTPNTGELFF.

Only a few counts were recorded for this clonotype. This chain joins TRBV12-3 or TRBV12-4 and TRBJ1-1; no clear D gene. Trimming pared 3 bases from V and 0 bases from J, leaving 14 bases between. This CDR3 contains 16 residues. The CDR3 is CASSLRRQTMNTEAFF. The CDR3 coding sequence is TGTGCCAGCAGTTTGCGTAGGCAAACCATGAACACTGAAGCTTTCTTT.

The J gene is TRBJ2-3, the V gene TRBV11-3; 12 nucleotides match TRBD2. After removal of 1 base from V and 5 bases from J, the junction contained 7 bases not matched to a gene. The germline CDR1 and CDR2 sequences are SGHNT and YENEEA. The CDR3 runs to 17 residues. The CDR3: CASSLGRLAGVVDTQYF. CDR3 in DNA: TGTGCCAGCAGCTTAGGGAGACTAGCGGGAGTGGTAGATACGCAGTATTTT.

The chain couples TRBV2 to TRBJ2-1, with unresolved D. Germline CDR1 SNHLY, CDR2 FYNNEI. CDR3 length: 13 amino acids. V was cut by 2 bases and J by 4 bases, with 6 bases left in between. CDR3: CASSEQQYNEQFF. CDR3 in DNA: TGTGCCAGCAGTGAACAACAGTACAATGAGCAGTTCTTC.

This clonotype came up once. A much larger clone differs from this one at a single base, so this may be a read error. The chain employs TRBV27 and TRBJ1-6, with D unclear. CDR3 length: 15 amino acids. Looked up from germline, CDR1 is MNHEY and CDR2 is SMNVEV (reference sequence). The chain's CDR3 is CVSSKAVDYNSPLHF. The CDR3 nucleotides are TGTGTCAGCAGTAAAGCTGTTGACTATAATTCACCCCTCCACTTT.

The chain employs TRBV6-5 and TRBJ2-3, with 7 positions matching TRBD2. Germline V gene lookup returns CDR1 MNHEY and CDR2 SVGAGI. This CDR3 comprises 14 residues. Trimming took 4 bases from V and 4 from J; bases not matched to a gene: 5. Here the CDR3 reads CASSWGGEADTQYF. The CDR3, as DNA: TGTGCCAGCAGTTGGGGGGGAGAGGCAGATACGCAGTATTTT.

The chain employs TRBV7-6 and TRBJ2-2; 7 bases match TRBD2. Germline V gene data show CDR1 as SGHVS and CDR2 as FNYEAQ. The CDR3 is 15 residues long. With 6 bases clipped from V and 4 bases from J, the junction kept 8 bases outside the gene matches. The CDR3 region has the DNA TGTGCCAGCAGGAATCCGGGGGGAAGCACCGGGGAGCTGTTTTTT. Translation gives CASRNPGGSTGELFF.

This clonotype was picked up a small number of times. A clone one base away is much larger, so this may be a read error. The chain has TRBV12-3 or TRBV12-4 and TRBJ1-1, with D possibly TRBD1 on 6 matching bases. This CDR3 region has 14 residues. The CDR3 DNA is TGTGCCAGCAGTTTAGCGAGGGGGAACACTGAAACTTTCTTT. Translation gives CASSLARGNTETFF.

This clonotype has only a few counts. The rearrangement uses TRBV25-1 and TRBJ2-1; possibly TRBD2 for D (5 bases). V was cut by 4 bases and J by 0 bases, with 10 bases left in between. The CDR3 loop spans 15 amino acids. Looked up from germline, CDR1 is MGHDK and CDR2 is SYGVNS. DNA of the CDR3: TGTGCCAGCAGTGGAGCAGGAGGCTCCTACAATGAGCAGTTCTTC. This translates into CASSGAGGSYNEQFF.

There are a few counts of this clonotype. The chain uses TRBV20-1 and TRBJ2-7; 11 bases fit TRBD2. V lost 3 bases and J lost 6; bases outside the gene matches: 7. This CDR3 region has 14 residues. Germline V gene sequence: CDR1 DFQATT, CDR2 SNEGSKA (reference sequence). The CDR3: CSARRLAGPLEQYF. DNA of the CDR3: TGCAGTGCTAGGCGACTAGCGGGACCCCTCGAGCAGTACTTC.

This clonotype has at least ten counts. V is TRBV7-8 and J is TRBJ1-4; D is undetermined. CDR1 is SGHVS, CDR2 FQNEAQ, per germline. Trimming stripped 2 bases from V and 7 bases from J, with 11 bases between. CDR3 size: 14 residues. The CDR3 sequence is CASSLFGSGEKLFF. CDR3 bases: TGTGCCAGCAGCTTATTCGGCTCTGGTGAAAAACTGTTTTTT.

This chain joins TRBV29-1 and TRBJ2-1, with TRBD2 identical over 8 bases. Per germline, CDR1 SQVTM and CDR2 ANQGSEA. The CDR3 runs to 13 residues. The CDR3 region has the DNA TGCAGAGTGGAAGCGGGAGCGTTCAATGAGCAGTTCTTC. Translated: CRVEAGAFNEQFF.

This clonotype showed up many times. The CDR3 nucleotides read TGTGCCAGCAGGCCGCCGCACGAGCCAGATACGCAGTATTTT. Translating gives CASRPPHEPDTQYF. V usage is TRBV28 and J usage is TRBJ2-3; D gene unclear. Trimming removed 6 bases at V and 4 bases at J, with 14 bases between. The CDR3 runs 14 residues. Germline V lookup: CDR1 MDHEN, CDR2 SYDVKM.